This entry describes one TCR beta chain. Here immunoSEQ multiplex PCR was the method, and the copy in TCRdb shows in-frame clones only, minus some. The sample gives some 41,000 clones, under 95% of which show up once; approximately 18% is in the top ten. The data derive from a study of OX40 agonist ivuxolimab in advanced cancers. The sample in question was CD4+ or CD8+ T cells sorted from blood, obtained in a trial of the OX40 agonist ivuxolimab. The source is an adult with an advanced solid tumor such as melanoma, head and neck, liver or kidney cancer.

The CDR3 sequence: CASSQEDGGNYGYTF. Written as DNA, the CDR3 is TGTGCCAGCAGCCAAGAGGACGGCGGCAACTATGGCTACACCTTC. The chain has TRBV4-2 and TRBJ1-2; D remains unclear. CDR3 length equals 15 residues. Germline CDR1 and CDR2: LGHNA and YNFKEQ. Trimming took off 0 bases at V and 2 bases at J, with 10 bases between the two ends.